This T cell receptor beta chain comes out of a study of a mutant IDH1 vaccine in newly diagnosed glioma. The sample's time point: baseline, week 1 (first vaccination visit). Treatment in this sample: pre-vaccination baseline after standard-of-care therapy. Generated by immunoSEQ multiplex PCR, the TCRdb table keeps only in-frame clones and is missing some. There are some 87,000 clones in the sample; about four fifths occur only once, and less than 8.5% lies in the top ten. CDR1 and CDR2 (germline): LNHDA, SQIVND (reference sequence). V lost 0 bases to trimming and J lost 5 bases; unmatched junction nucleotides: 5. The CDR3 runs to 17 residues.

The rearrangement joins TRBV19 to TRBJ2-2, with 11 nucleotides matching TRBD2. Here the sequenced sample was PBMCs, taken from a glioma patient treated with radiotherapy, temozolomide or both. The clonotype originates from a man aged 40-50 years with glioma. The CDR3 sequence: CASSIELWTSGTGELFF. The CDR3 DNA sequence: TGTGCCAGTAGTATAGAGCTGTGGACTAGCGGGACCGGGGAGCTGTTTTTT.